These 18 T cell receptor beta chains came from one sample sequenced in a study of T cells in Graves' hyperthyroidism and ophthalmopathy. The CDR3 regions of TCR beta were amplified from RNA transcripts. The TCR CDR3 was amplified in a first-round RT-PCR using the HTBI primer set. Each CDR3 protein is one row after TCRdb ran MiXCR on the multiplex PCR reads. The table has about 600,000 distinct CDR3 sequences, approximately 15% seen once. The sequencing sample was made of blood. These receptors all stem from a woman in her thirties or forties with Graves' ophthalmopathy.

The rearrangement links TRBV10-2 to TRBJ2-4, with D unresolved. The CDR3 has 16 residues. V lost 5 bases to trimming and J lost 3 bases, with 17 bases between them. Germline V gene lookup returns CDR1 WSHSY and CDR2 SAAADI. CDR3 residues: CASSSDRLWGKNIQYF. For the CDR3, the DNA is TGCGCCAGCAGTTCGGACCGTCTCTGGGGCAAAAACATTCAGTACTTC.

This clonotype was counted a few times. CDR3 DNA: TGCGCCAGCAGCTCAAGCGGGAGCCACTGGAATGAGCAGTTCTTC. This codes for CASSSSGSHWNEQFF. The J gene is TRBJ2-1, the V gene TRBV4-1, with 8 positions matching TRBD2. Germline V lookup: CDR1 MGHRA, CDR2 YSYEKL. The CDR3 covers 15 residues. J lost 7 bases, V lost 5 bases, and 10 bases had no gene match.

This clonotype occurred many times. The J gene is TRBJ1-5, the V gene TRBV20-1; 7 bases align to TRBD1. Germline lookup yields CDR1 DFQATT and CDR2 SNEGSKA (reference sequence). This CDR3 region has 15 residues. Trimming at V came to 3 bases and at J to 5 bases, leaving 10 bases not matched to a gene. As DNA, the CDR3 is TGCAGTGCTAGCACAGGGGATGGAGGGTATCAGCCCCAGCATTTT. It codes for CSASTGDGGYQPQHF.

This clonotype came up many times. The J gene is TRBJ1-1, the V gene TRBV5-5; 7 nucleotides line up with TRBD1. V lost 1 base to trimming and J lost 7 bases; unmatched junction nucleotides: 4. Germline-derived CDR1 and CDR2 are SGHKS and YYEKEE (reference sequence). The CDR3 consists of 13 residues. CDR3 nucleotides: TGTGCCAGCAGCTTGCGGGACAGCGGTGAAGCTTTCTTT. This codes for CASSLRDSGEAFF.

In this sample, this clonotype turned up many times. The chain combines TRBV2 with TRBJ2-7, with a tentative D call TRBD1 (6 bases). Trimming took 4 bases from V and 1 from J, leaving 11 bases between them. CDR1 is SNHLY and CDR2 is FYNNEI in the germline V gene. This CDR3 has 14 amino acids. The chain's CDR3 is CASSARQVSYEQYF. The CDR3 DNA follows: TGTGCCAGCAGTGCTAGACAGGTTTCCTACGAGCAGTACTTC. Full variable domain (outside the CDR3, taken from reference TRBV2 and TRBJ2-7): EPEVTQTPSHQVTQMGQEVILRCVPISNHLYFYWYRQILGQKVEFLVSFYNNEISEKSEIFDDQFSVERPDGSNFTLKIRSTKLEDSAMYFCASSARQVSYEQYFGPGTRLTVT.

This sequence joins TRBV20-1 and TRBJ1-5; 7 bases line up with TRBD1. There are 19 residues in the CDR3. Trimming removed 3 bases from V and 5 bases from J; junction bases left unmatched: 22. CDR1 and CDR2 from the germline V gene are DFQATT and SNEGSKA (reference sequence). In DNA form, the CDR3 reads TGCAGTGCTAGGTCCCCGGGAGGGGGCAGACGACCCGGATATCAGCCCCAGCATTTT. Its translation: CSARSPGGGRRPGYQPQHF.

The chain couples TRBV2 to TRBJ2-7, with D uncertain. This CDR3 region has 13 residues. Germline CDR1 SNHLY, CDR2 FYNNEI. V was pared by 7 bases and J by 3 bases, with 13 bases between. The CDR3 region is CASTNSSFYEQYF. The CDR3, as DNA: TGTGCCAGCACAAACAGCTCGTTCTACGAGCAGTACTTC. Variable domain in full (rest from reference TRBV2 and TRBJ2-7): EPEVTQTPSHQVTQMGQEVILRCVPISNHLYFYWYRQILGQKVEFLVSFYNNEISEKSEIFDDQFSVERPDGSNFTLKIRSTKLEDSAMYFCASTNSSFYEQYFGPGTRLTVT.

This clonotype was seen only a few times. The chain combines TRBV29-1 with TRBJ1-2; perhaps TRBD1 as D (5 bases). V lost 7 bases, J lost 4 bases, and 16 bases lay in between. Germline CDR1 is SQVTM and CDR2 is ANQGSEA. This CDR3 is 13 amino acids long. The DNA for the CDR3 is TGCAGCGCCACCCCGGGGGACGGCTATGGCTACACCTTC. This gives the protein CSATPGDGYGYTF.

The V and J genes are TRBV20-1 and TRBJ2-7; possible D gene TRBD2, 6 bases. CDR3 length equals 14 residues. From germline, CDR1 is DFQATT and CDR2 SNEGSKA (reference sequence). Trimming cost V 5 bases and J 4 bases, with 18 bases left between them. CDR3 DNA sequence: TGCAGTGCTGCACTCATCGGGAGCAATTACGAGCAGTACTTC. It yields the protein CSAALIGSNYEQYF.

This clonotype was counted at least ten times. This chain joins TRBV2 and TRBJ1-6; D is unresolved. Germline loops: CDR1 SNHLY, CDR2 FYNNEI. Trimming removed 2 bases from V and 8 bases from J, with 13 bases in between. This CDR3 is built from 15 residues. CDR3 sequence (DNA): TGTGCCAGCAGTGAAAGTCCAGTCAAGGATTCACCCCTCCACTTT. As protein: CASSESPVKDSPLHF. Full variable domain (missing parts from reference TRBV2 and TRBJ1-6): EPEVTQTPSHQVTQMGQEVILRCVPISNHLYFYWYRQILGQKVEFLVSFYNNEISEKSEIFDDQFSVERPDGSNFTLKIRSTKLEDSAMYFCASSESPVKDSPLHFGNGTRLTVT.

This clonotype was counted only a few times. This chain connects TRBV12-3 or TRBV12-4 to TRBJ2-2; 11 bases match TRBD2. The CDR3 extends over 16 amino acids. Germline trimming cut 6 bases from V and 3 bases from J; bases unmatched to any gene: 6. This chain's CDR3 is CASSLASGRYTGELFF. The CDR3 DNA reads as TGTGCCAGCAGCTTGGCTAGCGGGAGGTACACCGGGGAGCTGTTTTTT.

This clonotype has a handful of counts. J is TRBJ1-6 and V is TRBV18; D is perhaps TRBD1 (5 bases). From germline, CDR1 is KGHSH and CDR2 LQKENI. Trimming stripped 3 bases from V and 8 bases from J, with 11 bases between. The CDR3 loop spans 14 amino acids. This CDR3 reads CASSPSQDDSPLHF. The CDR3, as DNA: TGTGCCAGCTCACCTTCACAGGACGATTCACCCCTCCACTTT.

This clonotype was seen ten or more times. The V gene is TRBV6-5, the J gene TRBJ2-7, with D perhaps TRBD2 (5 bases). Germline V gene lookup returns CDR1 MNHEY and CDR2 SVGAGI. Trimming cost V 0 bases and J 5 bases, with 11 bases left between them. The CDR3 extends over 14 amino acids. The CDR3 reads CASSYSYGIHEQYF. CDR3 bases: TGTGCCAGCAGTTACTCATACGGGATCCACGAGCAGTACTTC.

This clonotype was seen repeatedly, ten times or more. A read error may produce the germline difference seen at one junction end. The rearrangement uses TRBV7-3 and TRBJ2-1, with 8 bases matching TRBD2. CDR3 length: 17 residues. CDR1 is SGHTA and CDR2 is FQGTGA in the germline V gene. The chain's CDR3 is CASSPRQVRGGYYEQFF. Here the CDR3 DNA reads TGTGCCAGCAGCCCCCGGCAGGTTCGGGGGGGCTACTATGAGCAGTTCTTC.

This clonotype has only a few counts. The chain is built from TRBV4-1 and TRBJ2-7; tentatively, D is TRBD1 (5 bases). Trimming took 6 bases from V and 3 from J, leaving 15 bases between them. This CDR3 has 14 residues. Per the germline V gene, CDR1 is MGHRA and CDR2 is YSYEKL. CDR3 region: CASRKMAGFYEQYF. CDR3 coding DNA: TGCGCCAGCAGAAAAATGGCAGGGTTCTACGAGCAGTACTTC.

In this sample, this clonotype turned up many times. The V and J genes are TRBV2 and TRBJ2-1; 9 bases map to TRBD1. CDR1 and CDR2 from the germline V gene are SNHLY and FYNNEI. The length of the CDR3 is 15 residues. V dropped 1 base and J dropped 7; count of bases not matched to a gene: 5. The CDR3 is CASSEDRGRWNEQFF. The CDR3 DNA is TGTGCCAGCAGTGAAGACAGGGGGCGGTGGAATGAGCAGTTCTTC.

This clonotype was seen a handful of times. J is TRBJ2-7 and V is TRBV6-1; 8 bases line up with TRBD1. The V gene end was trimmed by 6 bases and the J gene end by 7 bases; junction bases not matched to a gene: 11. Germline CDR1 and CDR2: MNHNS and SASEGT. This CDR3 comprises 14 residues. The CDR3 DNA follows: TGTGCCAGCAGCCTACAGGGGGGAGGAAGGGAGCAGTACTTC. Translating gives CASSLQGGGREQYF.

This clonotype was seen ten or more times. V and J are TRBV20-1 and TRBJ1-4; D is unresolved. The CDR3 sequence is 14 residues long. Looked up from germline, CDR1 is DFQATT and CDR2 is SNEGSKA (reference sequence). Trimming left V 7 bases short and J 5 bases short, with 17 bases between. CDR3 coding DNA: TGCAGTGTCCAGGATGCCGGTACAAATGAAAAACTGTTTTTT. It encodes CSVQDAGTNEKLFF.